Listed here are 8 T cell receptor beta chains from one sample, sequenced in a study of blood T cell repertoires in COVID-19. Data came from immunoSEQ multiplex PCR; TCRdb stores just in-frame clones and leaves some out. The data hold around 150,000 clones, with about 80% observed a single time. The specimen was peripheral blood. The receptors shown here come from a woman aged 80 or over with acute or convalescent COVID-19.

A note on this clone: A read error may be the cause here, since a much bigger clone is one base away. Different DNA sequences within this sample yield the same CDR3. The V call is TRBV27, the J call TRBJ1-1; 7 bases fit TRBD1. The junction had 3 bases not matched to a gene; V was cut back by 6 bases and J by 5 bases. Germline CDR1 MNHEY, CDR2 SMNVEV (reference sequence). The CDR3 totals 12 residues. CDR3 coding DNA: TGTGCCAGCAGCAACAGGGGAACTGAAGCTTTCTTT. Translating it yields CASSNRGTEAFF.

The CDR3 nucleotides are TGTGCCAGCAGTGAAGTCCAGGGGGAGTATGGCTACACCTTC. It encodes CASSEVQGEYGYTF. The rearrangement uses TRBV6-1 and TRBJ1-2; TRBD1 agrees at 7 bases. Germline trimming cut 1 base from V and 5 bases from J; bases unmatched to any gene: 4. The CDR3 runs 14 residues. Germline V gene sequence: CDR1 MNHNS, CDR2 SASEGT.

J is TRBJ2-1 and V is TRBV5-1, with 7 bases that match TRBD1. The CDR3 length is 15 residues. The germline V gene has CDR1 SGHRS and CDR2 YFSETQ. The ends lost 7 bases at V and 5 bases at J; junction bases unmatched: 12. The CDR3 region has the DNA TGCGCCAGCGCCCAGGGGGTCCTCCTGAACAATGAGCAGTTCTTC. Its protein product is CASAQGVLLNNEQFF. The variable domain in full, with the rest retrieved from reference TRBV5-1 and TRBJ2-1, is KAGVTQTPRYLIKTRGQQVTLSCSPISGHRSVSWYQQTPGQGLQFLFEYFSETQRNKGNFPGRFSGRQFSNSRSEMNVSTLELGDSALYLCASAQGVLLNNEQFFGPGTRLTVL.

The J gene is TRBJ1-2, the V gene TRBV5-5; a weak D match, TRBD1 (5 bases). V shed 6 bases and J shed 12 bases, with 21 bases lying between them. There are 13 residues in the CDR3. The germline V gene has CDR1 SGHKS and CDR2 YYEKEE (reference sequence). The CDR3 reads CASTPGAEGFHTF. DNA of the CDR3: TGTGCCAGCACCCCGGGCGCGGAGGGGTTCCACACCTTC.

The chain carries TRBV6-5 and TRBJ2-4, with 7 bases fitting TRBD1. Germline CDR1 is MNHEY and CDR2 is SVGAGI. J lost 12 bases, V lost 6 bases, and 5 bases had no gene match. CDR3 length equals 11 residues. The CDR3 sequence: CASRVGQTQYF. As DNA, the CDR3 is TGTGCCAGCAGGGTGGGACAGACTCAGTACTTC.

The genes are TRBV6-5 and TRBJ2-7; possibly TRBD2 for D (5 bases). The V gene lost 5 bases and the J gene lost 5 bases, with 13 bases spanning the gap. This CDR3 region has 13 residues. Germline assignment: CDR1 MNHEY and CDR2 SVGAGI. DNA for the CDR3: TGTGCCAGCAGTCCCTTCTTCGGGGACGAGCAGTACTTC. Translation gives CASSPFFGDEQYF.

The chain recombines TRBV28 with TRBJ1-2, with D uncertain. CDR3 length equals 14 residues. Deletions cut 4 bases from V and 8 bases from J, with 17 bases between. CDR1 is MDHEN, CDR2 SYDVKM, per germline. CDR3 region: CASSSPDILGGYTF. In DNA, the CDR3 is TGTGCCAGCAGTTCCCCCGACATACTTGGGGGCTACACCTTC.

The CDR3 DNA reads as TGTGCCAGCAGGAAGGGAGGGGGGGCCGCTGAAGCTTTCTTT. Its translation: CASRKGGGAAEAFF. The chain links TRBV2 to TRBJ1-1; maybe TRBD1 (6 bases). Trimming cost V 6 bases and J 6 bases, with 17 bases left between them. Germline values: CDR1 SNHLY, CDR2 FYNNEI. This CDR3 spans 14 amino acids.